This paragraph reports one TCR beta chain. The record originates from a study of blood T cell repertoires in COVID-19. Data came from immunoSEQ multiplex PCR; TCRdb stores just in-frame clones and leaves some out. Among about 52,000 clones listed, about 90% were seen once. Germline V gene sequence: CDR1 KGHSH, CDR2 LQKENI. The CDR3 runs 14 residues. After removal of 3 bases from V and 2 bases from J, the junction contained 4 bases not matched to a gene. Sample: peripheral blood. This rearrangement joins TRBV18 to TRBJ2-7, with TRBD2 matching over 7 bases. The source is a human donor with active COVID-19. The donor label of this sample is uncertain. The CDR3 DNA sequence: TGTGCCAGCTCACCCGGACTAGGTGCCTACGAGCAGTACTTC. This codes for CASSPGLGAYEQYF.